This is a list of T cell receptor beta chains from one sample in a study of blood T cell repertoires in COVID-19. The table came from immunoSEQ multiplex PCR; TCRdb's copy has only in-frame clones and leaves some out. Altogether about 180,000 clones are present, approximately 88% being singletons, with the ten largest covering 5.5% to 8%. Sequencing was carried out using peripheral blood. These receptors all come from a woman aged 40 to 50 with COVID-19, enrolled during active disease. Both conserved end residues are part of each CDR3. The D gene is left open where the match is weak. Not every row has a clone size; where given, it reads once, few, many or a size class.

>.|TRBJ2-7|TRBV5-4|few
CASSDLSYEQYF
TGTGCCAGCAGCGACTTATCCTACGAGCAGTACTTC
>TRBD1|TRBJ2-7|TRBV9|.
CASSFRQGSYEQYF
TGTGCCAGCAGCTTTCGACAGGGTTCCTACGAGCAGTACTTC
>.|TRBJ2-2|TRBV28|.
CASSLGGQNTGELFF
TGTGCCAGCAGCCTTGGGGGACAGAACACCGGGGAGCTGTTTTTT
>.|TRBJ1-2|TRBV6-6|.
CASSAGDRRGYTF
TGTGCCAGCAGTGCAGGGGACCGCAGGGGCTACACCTTC
>.|TRBJ1-1|TRBV29-1|few
CSVESAANTEAFF
TGCAGCGTTGAAAGTGCGGCGAACACTGAAGCTTTCTTT
>.|TRBJ2-3|TRBV7-9|.
CASSLVVGSDTQYF
TGTGCCAGCAGCTTAGTGGTGGGCTCAGATACGCAGTATTTT
>.|TRBJ2-1|TRBV6-4|.
CASSSSPTSNEQFF
TGTGCCAGCAGTTCCTCCCCGACTAGCAATGAGCAGTTCTTC
>.|TRBJ1-1|TRBV28|.
CASSFVTEAFF
TGTGCCAGCAGTTTCGTCACTGAAGCTTTCTTT
>TRBD2|TRBJ2-1|TRBV5-1|.
CASMTSGSSYNEQFF
TGCGCCAGCATGACTAGCGGGAGCTCCTACAATGAGCAGTTCTTC
>TRBD1|TRBJ2-1|TRBV7-8|.
CAGTDRAYNEQFF
TGTGCCGGAACGGACAGGGCCTACAATGAGCAGTTCTTC
>.|TRBJ1-4|TRBV5-5|.
CASSSGSSTNEKLFF
TGTGCCAGCAGTTCGGGGAGTTCGACTAATGAAAAACTGTTTTTT
>.|TRBJ2-7|TRBV9|once
CASSVEQGLAYEQYF
TGTGCCAGCAGCGTAGAGCAGGGGCTAGCATACGAGCAGTACTTC
>TRBD1|TRBJ1-1|TRBV29-1|.
CSVESRDRGTEAFF
TGCAGCGTCGAATCACGGGACAGGGGGACTGAAGCTTTCTTT
>.|TRBJ2-3|TRBV27|once
CASSPGLLPDTQYF
TGTGCCAGCAGTCCCGGACTACTCCCAGATACGCAGTATTTT
>TRBD1|TRBJ2-7|TRBV28|.
CASSLPGTGVGEQYF
TGTGCCAGCAGTTTGCCCGGGACAGGGGTGGGCGAGCAGTACTTC
>.|TRBJ2-5|TRBV2|.
CASSATPVTETQYF
TGTGCCAGCAGCGCGACTCCTGTGACAGAGACCCAGTACTTC
>TRBD2|TRBJ2-7|TRBV18|.
CASSPPSREGYEQYF
TGTGCCAGCTCACCACCCTCCCGGGAGGGCTACGAGCAGTACTTC
>.|TRBJ2-7|TRBV19|.
CASSIRQGYEQYF
TGTGCCAGTAGTATACGCCAGGGCTACGAGCAGTACTTC
>TRBD1|TRBJ1-5|TRBV4-2|.
CASSQDRDRVNQPQHF
TGTGCCAGCAGCCAAGACCGGGACAGGGTGAATCAGCCCCAGCATTTT
>.|TRBJ1-4|TRBV10-3|.
CAIIIRVEIATNEKLFF
TGTGCCATCATCATCAGGGTGGAGATCGCAACTAATGAAAAACTGTTTTTT
>.|TRBJ2-7|TRBV5-1|.
CASSLASDSLYF
TGCGCCAGCAGCTTGGCTAGTGACAGCCTCTACTTC
>.|TRBJ2-7|TRBV12-3/TRBV12-4|.
CASSLLVSYEQYF
TGTGCCAGCAGTTTACTTGTCTCCTACGAGCAGTACTTC
>TRBD2|TRBJ2-5|TRBV12-5|.
CASGGGGAGGETQYF
TGTGCTAGTGGCGGCGGGGGGGCAGGCGGGGAGACCCAGTACTTC
>TRBD1|TRBJ2-7|TRBV18|.
CASSPRGTTSYEQYF
TGTGCCAGCTCACCCAGGGGGACGACCTCCTACGAGCAGTACTTC
>.|TRBJ2-3|TRBV7-7|.
CASSSGGGSTDTQYF
TGTGCTAGCAGCTCAGGGGGAGGTAGCACAGATACGCAGTATTTT
>.|TRBJ2-7|TRBV4-1|.
CASSQENRGSSYEQYF
TGCGCCAGCAGCCAAGAGAATCGGGGGAGTTCCTACGAGCAGTACTTC
>TRBD1|TRBJ1-1|TRBV2|few
CASCRDRETEAFF
TGTGCCAGCTGCCGGGACAGGGAGACTGAAGCTTTCTTT
>TRBD2|TRBJ2-1|TRBV19|.
CASSLGVASGYNEQFF
TGTGCCAGTAGTTTGGGTGTGGCTAGCGGTTACAATGAGCAGTTCTTC